The 30 T cell receptor beta chains given below trace back to one sample, sequenced in a study of blood T cell repertoires in COVID-19. Some clones are missing from TCRdb's copy, which holds only in-frame ones; the method was immunoSEQ multiplex PCR. The sample has about 160,000 clones; around 85% are singletons. The sequenced material came from peripheral blood. These receptors were collected from a man aged 70 or older with acute or convalescent COVID-19.

The J gene is TRBJ2-5, the V gene TRBV5-1, with 7 bases that match TRBD1. Germline loops: CDR1 SGHRS, CDR2 YFSETQ. Unmatched junction bases numbered 0, after V lost 3 bases and J lost 1 base. The CDR3 runs 13 residues. CDR3 protein: CASSSGGQETQYF. CDR3 nucleotide sequence: TGCGCCAGCAGCTCAGGGGGCCAAGAGACCCAGTACTTC.

The genes are TRBV7-2 and TRBJ2-1; 7 nucleotides align to TRBD1. The germline V gene encodes CDR1 SGHTA and CDR2 FQGNSA. With V trimmed by 3 bases and J by 12 bases, 11 bases remained unmatched. The CDR3 is 14 amino acids. The CDR3 nucleotides read TGTGCCAGCAGCTTGAGGGGGACAGTTGATCGGCAGTTCTTC. Amino acid sequence: CASSLRGTVDRQFF.

The chain joins TRBV10-2 to TRBJ2-3; TRBD2 matches 9 bases. This CDR3 has 15 residues. The junction had 2 bases not matched to a gene; V was cut back by 2 bases and J by 2 bases. CDR1 WSHSY and CDR2 SAAADI come from the germline V gene. The CDR3 DNA follows: TGCGCCAGCAGTGAGGCGGGAGGGCTCACAGATACGCAGTATTTT. Protein product: CASSEAGGLTDTQYF.

This clone was counted a few times. V gene TRBV7-9 combines with J gene TRBJ1-1, with TRBD1 matching over 8 bases. This CDR3 is built from 16 residues. Germline CDR1 SEHNR, CDR2 FQNEAQ (reference sequence). Trimming at V came to 5 bases and at J to 3 bases, leaving 11 bases not matched to a gene. The CDR3 nucleotides read TGTGCCAGCAGCCCCTCAGGGGGCTACGGAGACACTGAAGCTTTCTTT. Its translation is CASSPSGGYGDTEAFF.

The sample holds one count of this clone. This sequence joins TRBV7-2 and TRBJ2-1; possibly TRBD2 for D (5 bases). The CDR3 loop spans 13 amino acids. Germline loops: CDR1 SGHTA, CDR2 FQGNSA. V shed 4 bases and J shed 7 bases, with 11 bases lying between them. The CDR3 DNA is TGTGCCAGCAGCTCCGGGGTAGAAAATGAGCAGTTCTTC. It codes for CASSSGVENEQFF.

J is TRBJ2-3 and V is TRBV9; no firm D call. From germline, CDR1 is SGDLS and CDR2 YYNGEE. Trimming stripped 0 bases from V and 7 bases from J, with 21 bases between. The CDR3 contains 17 residues. In DNA form, the CDR3 reads TGTGCCAGCAGCGTAGATCCGTTAGCCTCATCCTTATATACGCAGTATTTT. Translated, it gives CASSVDPLASSLYTQYF.

The CDR3: CASSIQTGGYEQYF. DNA of the CDR3: TGTGCCAGTAGTATTCAGACGGGGGGCTACGAGCAGTACTTC. This chain joins TRBV19 and TRBJ2-7, with TRBD2 identical over 7 bases. CDR1 and CDR2 (germline): LNHDA, SQIVND (reference sequence). The CDR3 length is 14 residues. The V gene end was trimmed by 3 bases and the J gene end by 3 bases; junction bases not matched to a gene: 5.

The V and J genes are TRBV2 and TRBJ1-5; 9 positions match TRBD1. CDR1 and CDR2 from the germline V gene are SNHLY and FYNNEI. The CDR3 covers 15 residues. J gave up 6 bases and V 6 bases, and 9 bases lay outside the gene matches. CDR3 nucleotides: TGTGCCAGCAGCCCTACAGGGGGCGGAGGTCAGCCCCAGCATTTT. Translating gives CASSPTGGGGQPQHF.

This rearrangement joins TRBV19 to TRBJ2-1; 7 bases are a match to TRBD2. The CDR3 length is 14 residues. Germline lookup yields CDR1 LNHDA and CDR2 SQIVND (reference sequence). With 6 bases clipped from V and 2 bases from J, the junction kept 4 bases outside the gene matches. The CDR3 protein is CASRAGAPYNEQFF. DNA for the CDR3: TGTGCCAGTAGGGCGGGAGCCCCCTACAATGAGCAGTTCTTC.

The chain recombines TRBV4-1 with TRBJ2-5; TRBD1 agrees at 9 bases. The CDR3 is 17 residues long. CDR1 is MGHRA, CDR2 YSYEKL, per germline. V gave up 1 base and J gave up 5 bases; unmatched junction bases: 11. The DNA for the CDR3 is TGCGCCAGCAGCCAAGCGGGCGGGACAGGGATTCGGGAGACCCAGTACTTC. Amino acids: CASSQAGGTGIRETQYF.

CDR3 amino acids: CASSWRGVQRSYEQYF. The DNA for the CDR3 is TGTGCCAGCAGCTGGCGGGGGGTCCAAAGGTCCTACGAGCAGTACTTC. The gene calls are TRBV5-6 and TRBJ2-7, with 8 bases identical to TRBD2. With 3 bases clipped from V and 1 base from J, the junction kept 9 bases outside the gene matches. CDR1 and CDR2 from the germline V gene are SGHDT and YYEEEE. The CDR3 sequence is 16 residues long.

This clone was seen just once. The genes are TRBV18 and TRBJ1-1, with a tentative D call TRBD1 (5 bases). Germline assignment: CDR1 KGHSH and CDR2 LQKENI. The V gene lost 8 bases and the J gene lost 5 bases, with 12 bases spanning the gap. This CDR3 has 12 amino acids. Written as DNA, the CDR3 is TGTGCCAGCGCCCAGGGAGGAACTGAAGCTTTCTTT. Translated, it gives CASAQGGTEAFF.

This clone was counted many times. This chain links TRBV18 with TRBJ2-7; the match to TRBD1 covers 10 bases. Germline V lookup: CDR1 KGHSH, CDR2 LQKENI. The J segment lost 6 bases and the V segment lost 8 bases, leaving 4 bases of the junction unmatched. The CDR3 covers 12 residues. CDR3 bases: TGTGCCAGCGGGGACAGGGGAGGCGAGCAGTACTTC. Protein sequence: CASGDRGGEQYF.

This clone was detected once. The CDR3 region is CASSLSGHKNIQYF. The CDR3, as DNA: TGTGCCAGCAGCTTATCCGGACACAAAAACATTCAGTACTTC. This chain joins TRBV7-2 and TRBJ2-4; D perhaps matches TRBD1 (5 bases). Germline loops: CDR1 SGHTA, CDR2 FQGNSA. This CDR3 has 14 amino acids. Trimming removed 2 bases at V and 3 bases at J, with 8 bases between.

This chain connects TRBV14 to TRBJ2-2, with TRBD2 matching 9 bases. The CDR3 consists of 15 residues. The germline V gene encodes CDR1 SGHDN and CDR2 FVKESK. J gave up 7 bases and V 1 base, and 4 bases lay outside the gene matches. Written as DNA, the CDR3 is TGTGCCAGCAGCCAAGCCGCGGGAGGGCGCGGGGAGCTGTTTTTT. It translates to CASSQAAGGRGELFF. Filled out from reference TRBV14 and TRBJ2-2, the complete variable domain reads EAGVTQFPSHSVIEKGQTVTLRCDPISGHDNLYWYRRVMGKEIKFLLHFVKESKQDESGMPNNRFLAERTGGTYSTLKVQPAELEDSGVYFCASSQAAGGRGELFFGEGSRLTVL.

The chain joins TRBV18 to TRBJ2-7, with 9 bases lining up with TRBD1. The length of the CDR3 is 18 residues. The J segment lost 0 bases and the V segment lost 4 bases, leaving 13 bases of the junction unmatched. Germline CDR1 KGHSH, CDR2 LQKENI. This CDR3 reads CASSLTGTGSSSSYEQYF. As DNA, the CDR3 is TGTGCCAGCTCACTAACCGGGACAGGGAGTTCGAGCTCCTACGAGCAGTACTTC.

The chain links TRBV9 to TRBJ2-1; 9 bases map to TRBD2. The CDR3 loop spans 15 amino acids. Losses at the gene ends were 1 base for V and 2 bases for J; bases not matched to a gene: 1. Germline CDR1 reads SGDLS; CDR2 reads YYNGEE. The CDR3: CASSVLAGTYNEQFF. The DNA of the CDR3 is TGTGCCAGCAGCGTACTAGCGGGGACCTACAATGAGCAGTTCTTC.

The V gene is TRBV7-8, the J gene TRBJ2-2; 9 bases map to TRBD2. The CDR3 length is 18 residues. The V gene's germline CDR1 is SGHVS and CDR2 FQNEAQ. Trimming took 6 bases from V and 4 from J; bases not matched to a gene: 15. As DNA, the CDR3 is TGTGCCAGCAGTCCCGTTTTGTCTAGCGGGATGGGCACCGGGGAGCTGTTTTTT. It yields the protein CASSPVLSSGMGTGELFF.

This chain links TRBV6-5 with TRBJ1-1; D call uncertain. V was shortened by 0 bases and J by 4 bases, with 12 bases between the two germline ends. CDR1 is MNHEY, CDR2 SVGAGI, per germline. This CDR3 is built from 15 residues. The CDR3 sequence is CASSYSATTGTEAFF. CDR3 in DNA: TGTGCCAGCAGTTACTCGGCAACTACTGGCACTGAAGCTTTCTTT.

In DNA form, the CDR3 reads TGTGCCAGCAGTTTCCAACCGGGGACCCAGTACTTC. Its protein is CASSFQPGTQYF. The chain links TRBV28 to TRBJ2-5; D remains unclear. Germline CDR1 is MDHEN and CDR2 is SYDVKM. Trimming left V 3 bases short and J 7 bases short, with 9 bases between. The CDR3 has 12 amino acids.

CDR3 amino acids: CASSQVSGRPTDTQYF. The DNA for the CDR3 is TGTGCCAGCAGCCAAGTTAGCGGGAGACCGACAGATACGCAGTATTTT. V usage is TRBV3-1 (or the pseudogene TRBV3-2) and J usage is TRBJ2-3; TRBD2 matches at 9 bases. The J segment lost 3 bases and the V segment lost 1 base, leaving 5 bases of the junction unmatched. CDR1 LGHDT and CDR2 YNNKEL come from the germline V gene (reference sequence). The CDR3 contains 16 residues.

V is TRBV19 and J is TRBJ2-3; weak D call: TRBD2 (7 bases). The V end lost 11 bases, the J end lost 2 bases, and 20 bases lay between the germline ends. The CDR3 has 15 residues. Germline assignment: CDR1 LNHDA and CDR2 SQIVND (reference sequence). DNA for the CDR3: TGTGCCGTAGGGGGTAGGGCGGGGGTCACAGATACGCAGTATTTT. Translated: CAVGGRAGVTDTQYF.

The chain links TRBV28 to TRBJ2-6, with a possible D match to TRBD1 (6 bases). Germline loops: CDR1 MDHEN, CDR2 SYDVKM. Trimming left V 6 bases short and J 1 base short, with 13 bases between. The CDR3 sequence is 16 residues long. CDR3 in amino acids: CASSGQFRSGANVLTF. The CDR3 DNA reads TGTGCCAGCAGCGGACAGTTTAGGTCTGGGGCCAACGTCCTGACTTTC.

The rearrangement links TRBV6-5 to TRBJ1-5; D remains ambiguous. The CDR3 sequence is 15 residues long. CDR1 and CDR2 from the germline V gene are MNHEY and SVGAGI. Trimming took 5 bases from V and 0 from J, leaving 11 bases between them. This CDR3 is CASSPGFHSNQPQHF. The CDR3 DNA reads TGTGCCAGCAGTCCGGGATTTCATAGCAATCAGCCCCAGCATTTT.

V is TRBV5-4 and J is TRBJ2-6, with a tentative D call TRBD1 (5 bases). Germline V lookup: CDR1 SGHNT, CDR2 YYREEE (reference sequence). CDR3 length: 15 amino acids. V was trimmed by 2 bases and J by 2 bases, leaving 8 bases between them. The CDR3 nucleotides are TGTGCCAGCAGCTTACCAGGGACTGGGGCCAACGTCCTGACTTTC. This codes for CASSLPGTGANVLTF. The full variable domain, with the rest looked up from reference TRBV5-4 and TRBJ2-6, is ETGVTQSPTHLIKTRGQQVTLRCSSQSGHNTVSWYQQALGQGPQFIFQYYREEENGRGNFPPRFSGLQFPNYSSELNVNALELDDSALYLCASSLPGTGANVLTFGAGSRLTVL.

The gene calls are TRBV19 and TRBJ2-5; possibly TRBD2 for D (5 bases). The V gene's germline CDR1 is LNHDA and CDR2 SQIVND (reference sequence). The CDR3 consists of 14 residues. Trimming removed 3 bases at V and 7 bases at J, with 15 bases between. The CDR3 region has the DNA TGTGCCAGTAGTATCAGGCTAGCCGGCGCGACCCAGTACTTC. This translates into CASSIRLAGATQYF. The complete variable domain, with remaining parts taken from reference TRBV19 and TRBJ2-5, reads DGGITQSPKYLFRKEGQNVTLSCEQNLNHDAMYWYRQDPGQGLRLIYYSQIVNDFQKGDIAEGYSVSREKKESFPLTVTSAQKNPTAFYLCASSIRLAGATQYFGPGTRLLVL.

The J gene is TRBJ1-5, the V gene TRBV7-2; 9 bases map to TRBD1. Germline loops: CDR1 SGHTA, CDR2 FQGNSA. V gave up 5 bases and J gave up 6 bases; unmatched junction bases: 8. CDR3 length: 15 residues. The CDR3 DNA follows: TGTGCCAGCAGCCCCAGGGACAGGGCTATTCAGCCCCAGCATTTT. Its protein product is CASSPRDRAIQPQHF.

This clone was found once. This CDR3 reads CASSYGGTGIETQYF. The CDR3 region has the DNA TGTGCCAGCAGTTACGGGGGAACAGGGATCGAGACCCAGTACTTC. This chain joins TRBV6-2 or TRBV6-3 and TRBJ2-5; D possibly corresponds to TRBD1 (6 bases). Trimming took off 2 bases at V and 5 bases at J, with 15 bases between the two ends. The CDR3 has 15 residues. Germline CDR1 and CDR2: MNHEY and SVGEGT.

This clone appeared once. The chain combines TRBV11-2 with TRBJ2-1, with D tentatively TRBD2 (5 bases). The CDR3 contains 15 residues. The V end lost 5 bases, the J end lost 8 bases, and 19 bases lay between the germline ends. CDR1 is SGHAT, CDR2 FQNNGV, per germline. CDR3 loop: CASSVAAVRVYEQFF. CDR3 DNA: TGTGCCAGCAGCGTAGCAGCGGTAAGGGTGTATGAGCAGTTCTTC.

The chain links TRBV11-2 to TRBJ2-1; possible D gene TRBD1, 5 bases. This CDR3 region has 12 residues. Germline lookup yields CDR1 SGHAT and CDR2 FQNNGV. Trimming pared 3 bases from V and 5 bases from J, leaving 5 bases between. CDR3 DNA: TGTGCCAGCAGCTTCAGGGACAATGAGCAGTTCTTC. Its translation is CASSFRDNEQFF.